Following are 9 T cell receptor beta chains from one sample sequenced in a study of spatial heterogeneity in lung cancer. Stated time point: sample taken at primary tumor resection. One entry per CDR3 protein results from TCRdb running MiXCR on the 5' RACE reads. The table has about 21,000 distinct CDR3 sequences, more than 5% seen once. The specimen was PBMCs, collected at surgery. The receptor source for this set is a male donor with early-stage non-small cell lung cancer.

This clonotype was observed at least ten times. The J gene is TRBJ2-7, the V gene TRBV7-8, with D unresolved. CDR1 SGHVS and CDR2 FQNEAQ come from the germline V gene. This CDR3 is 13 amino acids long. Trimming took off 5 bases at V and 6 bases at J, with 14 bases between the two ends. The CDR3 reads CASSQARESEQYF. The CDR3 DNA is TGTGCCAGCAGCCAGGCGAGAGAGTCCGAGCAGTACTTC.

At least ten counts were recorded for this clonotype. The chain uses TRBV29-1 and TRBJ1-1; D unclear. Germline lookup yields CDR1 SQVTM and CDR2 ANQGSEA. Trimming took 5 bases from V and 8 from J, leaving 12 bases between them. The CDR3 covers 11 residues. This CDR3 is CSVFVSSEAFF. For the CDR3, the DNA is TGCAGCGTTTTTGTTTCCTCGGAAGCTTTCTTT. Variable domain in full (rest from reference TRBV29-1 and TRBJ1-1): SAVISQKPSRDICQRGTSLTIQCQVDSQVTMMFWYRQQPGQSLTLIATANQGSEATYESGFVIDKFPISRPNLTFSTLTVSNMSPEDSSIYLCSVFVSSEAFFGQGTRLTVV.

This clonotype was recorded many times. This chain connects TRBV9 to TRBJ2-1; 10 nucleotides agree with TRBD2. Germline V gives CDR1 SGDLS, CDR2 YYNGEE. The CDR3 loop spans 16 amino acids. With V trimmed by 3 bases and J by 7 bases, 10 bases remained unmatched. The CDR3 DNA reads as TGTGCCAGCAGCGACAAGACTAGCGGGCTTGGAAATGAGCAGTTCTTC. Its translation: CASSDKTSGLGNEQFF. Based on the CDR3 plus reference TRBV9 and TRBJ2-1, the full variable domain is DSGVTQTPKHLITATGQRVTLRCSPRSGDLSVYWYQQSLDQGLQFLIQYYNGEERAKGNILERFSAQQFPDLHSELNLSSLELGDSALYFCASSDKTSGLGNEQFFGPGTRLTVL.

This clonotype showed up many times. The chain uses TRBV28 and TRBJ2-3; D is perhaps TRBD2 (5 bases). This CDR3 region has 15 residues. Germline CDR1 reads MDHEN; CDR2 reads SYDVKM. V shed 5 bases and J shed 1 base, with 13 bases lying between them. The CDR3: CASSVTGYGTDTQYF. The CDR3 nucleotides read TGTGCCAGCAGTGTCACGGGATATGGCACAGATACGCAGTATTTT.

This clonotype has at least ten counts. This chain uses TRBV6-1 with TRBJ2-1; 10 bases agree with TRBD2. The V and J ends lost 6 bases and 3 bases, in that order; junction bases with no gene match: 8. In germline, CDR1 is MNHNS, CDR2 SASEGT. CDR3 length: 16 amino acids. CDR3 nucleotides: TGTGCCAGCAGGAGTAGCGGGGGGCTAATCTACAATGAGCAGTTCTTC. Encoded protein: CASRSSGGLIYNEQFF.

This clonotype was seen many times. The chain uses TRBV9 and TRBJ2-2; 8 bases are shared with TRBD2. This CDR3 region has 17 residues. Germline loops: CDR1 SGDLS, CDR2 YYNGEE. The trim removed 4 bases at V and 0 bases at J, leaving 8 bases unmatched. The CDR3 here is CASSRFIAGTNTGELFF. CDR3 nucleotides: TGTGCCAGCAGCCGTTTTATAGCGGGGACGAACACCGGGGAGCTGTTTTTT.

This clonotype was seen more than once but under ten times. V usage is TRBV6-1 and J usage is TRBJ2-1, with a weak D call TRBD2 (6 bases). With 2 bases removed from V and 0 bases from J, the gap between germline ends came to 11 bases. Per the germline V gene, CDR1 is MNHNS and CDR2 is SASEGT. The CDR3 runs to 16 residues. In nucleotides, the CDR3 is TGTGCCAGCAGTGAACGGGTCGGGAGCTCCTACAATGAGCAGTTCTTC. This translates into CASSERVGSSYNEQFF.

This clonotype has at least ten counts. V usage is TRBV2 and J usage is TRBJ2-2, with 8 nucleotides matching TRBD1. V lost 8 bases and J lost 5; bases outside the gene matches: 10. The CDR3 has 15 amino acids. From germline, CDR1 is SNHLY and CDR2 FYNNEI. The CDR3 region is CASGGTGVGTGELFF. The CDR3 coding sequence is TGTGCCAGCGGAGGGACAGGCGTCGGGACCGGGGAGCTGTTTTTT.

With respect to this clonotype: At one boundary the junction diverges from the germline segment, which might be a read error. CDR3 sequence: CASSARDRGRSGSQPQLF. The DNA for the CDR3 is TGTGCCAGCAGTGCACGGGACAGGGGGCGATCTGGTTCGCAGCCCCAGCTTTTT. The chain links TRBV2 to TRBJ1-5; 12 bases line up with TRBD1. Germline loops: CDR1 SNHLY, CDR2 FYNNEI. This CDR3 is built from 18 residues.